Shown below are 27 T cell receptor beta chains from a single sample sequenced in a study of beta chain features in type 1 diabetes. Sequenced material consisted of expressed TCRB transcripts (all of the isolated RNA was reverse transcribed). Assay used: immunoSEQ multiplex PCR; TCRdb lists only in-frame clones, some missing. The sample yields over 300,000 clones, approximately 8% seen once. Sequences were obtained from central memory CD4+ T cells from blood. These receptors originate from a woman younger than 35 in good health.

This clone occurred a few times. The sample contains more than one DNA sequence encoding this CDR3. V is TRBV9 and J is TRBJ2-3, with unresolved D. Germline loops: CDR1 SGDLS, CDR2 YYNGEE. This CDR3 is 15 amino acids long. With 0 bases removed from V and 0 bases from J, the gap between germline ends came to 8 bases. CDR3 sequence (DNA): TGTGCCAGCAGCGTAGAGGGATTCAGCACAGATACGCAGTATTTT. It is translated as CASSVEGFSTDTQYF.

This clone was counted at least ten times. V and J are TRBV2 and TRBJ2-1; 10 bases match TRBD2. Germline V gene sequence: CDR1 SNHLY, CDR2 FYNNEI. V was pared by 8 bases and J by 4 bases, with 8 bases of the junction left unmatched. The CDR3 spans 15 residues. The CDR3 nucleotides are TGTGCCAGCGGGGGTGGGACTAGCGTGTACAATGAGCAGTTCTTC. Its protein is CASGGGTSVYNEQFF.

V usage is TRBV6-5 and J usage is TRBJ2-3, with D unresolved. V dropped 8 bases and J dropped 2 bases, with 14 bases sitting between them. There are 14 residues in the CDR3. Per the germline V gene, CDR1 is MNHEY and CDR2 is SVGAGI. This CDR3 reads CASGRYLPTDTQYF. The CDR3 nucleotides are TGTGCCAGCGGGCGTTACTTACCCACAGATACGCAGTATTTT.

The CDR3 DNA reads TGTGCCAGCAGCCAAGGGGACACTGAAGCTTTCTTT. It yields the protein CASSQGDTEAFF. This chain uses TRBV14 with TRBJ1-1; D unclear. This CDR3 contains 12 residues. Trimming pared 1 base from V and 3 bases from J, leaving 3 bases between. CDR1 is SGHDN, CDR2 FVKESK, per germline. Together with reference TRBV14 and TRBJ1-1, the CDR3 gives the full variable domain: EAGVTQFPSHSVIEKGQTVTLRCDPISGHDNLYWYRRVMGKEIKFLLHFVKESKQDESGMPNNRFLAERTGGTYSTLKVQPAELEDSGVYFCASSQGDTEAFFGQGTRLTVV.

The V and J genes are TRBV11-2 and TRBJ2-1; possible D gene TRBD2, 5 bases. The germline V and J ends were trimmed by 8 bases and 15 bases, with 20 bases remaining between them. CDR1 SGHAT and CDR2 FQNNGV come from the germline V gene. The CDR3 has 12 amino acids. This CDR3 is CASGVGEGLVFF. For the CDR3, the DNA is TGTGCCAGCGGCGTAGGAGAGGGATTGGTGTTCTTC.

The genes are TRBV28 and TRBJ2-7; no clear D gene. The V gene's germline CDR1 is MDHEN and CDR2 SYDVKM. The length of the CDR3 is 13 residues. Trimming removed 4 bases from V and 2 bases from J, with 9 bases in between. CDR3 sequence (DNA): TGTGCCAGCAGTTACGGGTCACCCTACGAGCAGTACTTC. This codes for CASSYGSPYEQYF.

J is TRBJ1-1 and V is TRBV19; no reliable D call. The CDR3 contains 11 residues. Germline V gene sequence: CDR1 LNHDA, CDR2 SQIVND (reference sequence). With 3 bases removed from V and 7 bases from J, the gap between germline ends came to 6 bases. The CDR3 sequence: CASSIRYEAFF. For the CDR3, the DNA is TGTGCCAGTAGTATCAGGTATGAAGCTTTCTTT.

The table lists this clone with a few counts. The chain uses TRBV10-3 and TRBJ2-7; D is uncertain. Germline assignment: CDR1 ENHRY and CDR2 SYGVKD. The germline V and J ends were trimmed by 6 bases and 3 bases, with 12 bases remaining between them. This CDR3 spans 13 amino acids. CDR3 DNA sequence: TGTGCCATCAGGGGCCAGGAGAACTACGAGCAGTACTTC. This translates into CAIRGQENYEQYF.

The chain carries TRBV9 and TRBJ1-1; the D gene is possibly TRBD1 (6 bases). CDR3 length equals 18 residues. Trimming removed 0 bases from V and 1 base from J, with 19 bases in between. The V gene's germline CDR1 is SGDLS and CDR2 YYNGEE. CDR3 region: CASSVGGGLREGNTEAFF. The CDR3 DNA follows: TGTGCCAGCAGCGTAGGAGGGGGTCTGAGGGAGGGGAACACTGAAGCTTTCTTT.

This clone has a handful of counts. This chain links TRBV2 with TRBJ1-5, with D perhaps matching TRBD1 (5 bases). Germline assignment: CDR1 SNHLY and CDR2 FYNNEI. The V and J ends lost 1 base and 3 bases respectively, with 10 bases between them. This CDR3 is 15 amino acids long. In DNA, the CDR3 is TGTGCCAGCAGTGAAGGCGGACATCCCAATCAGCCCCAGCATTTT. This translates into CASSEGGHPNQPQHF. Filled out from reference TRBV2 and TRBJ1-5, the complete variable domain reads EPEVTQTPSHQVTQMGQEVILRCVPISNHLYFYWYRQILGQKVEFLVSFYNNEISEKSEIFDDQFSVERPDGSNFTLKIRSTKLEDSAMYFCASSEGGHPNQPQHFGDGTRLSIL.

This clone came up a few times. V is TRBV6-4 and J is TRBJ2-7; tentatively, D is TRBD1 or TRBD2 (5 bases each). Per germline, CDR1 MRHNA and CDR2 SNTAGT. Trimming took 10 bases from V and 4 from J, leaving 17 bases between them. The CDR3 totals 13 residues. CDR3 coding DNA: TGTGCCATCACCGGGACCCTGGGATACGAGCAGTACTTC. Its translation: CAITGTLGYEQYF.

The chain uses TRBV15 and TRBJ2-2, with 9 bases matching TRBD2. The CDR3 consists of 17 residues. The V gene end was trimmed by 0 bases and the J gene end by 5 bases; junction bases not matched to a gene: 7. CDR1 is LNHNV and CDR2 is YYDKDF in the germline V gene (reference sequence). CDR3 amino acids: CATSRDRGSGRTGELFF. In DNA form, the CDR3 reads TGTGCCACCAGCAGAGATCGGGGTAGCGGGAGAACCGGGGAGCTGTTTTTT.

A note on this clone: Distinct nucleotide sequences in the sample also encode this CDR3. The chain uses TRBV18 and TRBJ2-1, with TRBD2 matching over 8 bases. The V and J ends lost 3 bases and 0 bases, in that order; junction bases with no gene match: 1. Per germline, CDR1 KGHSH and CDR2 LQKENI. The CDR3 spans 15 residues. The CDR3 protein is CASSPLAGSYNEQFF. The DNA for the CDR3 is TGTGCCAGCTCACCCCTAGCGGGCTCCTACAATGAGCAGTTCTTC.

This clone appeared a few times. The chain employs TRBV2 and TRBJ2-5; D is perhaps TRBD1 or TRBD2 (6 bases each). The germline V gene encodes CDR1 SNHLY and CDR2 FYNNEI. CDR3 size: 12 residues. The V end was cut by 5 bases, the J end by 7 bases, with 11 bases between. The CDR3 DNA reads TGTGCCAGCAGTTTACAGGGAGGGACCCAGTACTTC. Translation gives CASSLQGGTQYF.

The chain is built from TRBV7-8 and TRBJ1-4; D is unresolved. V lost 4 bases and J 0 bases, leaving 3 bases between the germline ends. The CDR3 sequence is 13 residues long. Germline V gene data show CDR1 as SGHVS and CDR2 as FQNEAQ. The CDR3 spells CASSYATNEKLFF. Written as DNA, the CDR3 is TGTGCCAGCAGCTATGCAACTAATGAAAAACTGTTTTTT.

CDR3 in DNA: TGCGCCAGCAGCTTGGAGGTCGACAGGGGGAGGGACGAGCAGTACTTC. Amino acid sequence: CASSLEVDRGRDEQYF. The V and J genes are TRBV5-1 and TRBJ2-7; 9 nucleotides agree with TRBD1. The CDR3 length is 16 residues. From germline, CDR1 is SGHRS and CDR2 YFSETQ. The V gene end was trimmed by 0 bases and the J gene end by 5 bases; junction bases not matched to a gene: 9.

The chain has TRBV29-1 and TRBJ1-2, with 9 bases matching TRBD1. Per germline, CDR1 SQVTM and CDR2 ANQGSEA. There are 14 residues in the CDR3. V lost 6 bases to trimming and J lost 4 bases; unmatched junction nucleotides: 9. The CDR3 spells CSVDPGQGSYGYTF. In DNA, the CDR3 is TGCAGCGTCGATCCGGGACAGGGTTCCTATGGCTACACCTTC.

This clone was picked up a small number of times. The chain uses TRBV4-3 and TRBJ2-3, with TRBD2 matching over 7 bases. The CDR3 is 15 residues long. Germline V gene lookup returns CDR1 LGHNA and CDR2 YSLEER. V dropped 0 bases and J dropped 8; count of bases not matched to a gene: 8. CDR3 DNA sequence: TGCGCCAGCAGCCAAGAGGCGGGAGTACGGAGTACGCAGTATTTT. Translating it yields CASSQEAGVRSTQYF.

The chain links TRBV6-6 to TRBJ2-7, with D perhaps matching TRBD2 (5 bases). Trimming stripped 6 bases from V and 3 bases from J, with 12 bases between. This CDR3 spans 13 amino acids. Germline V gene data show CDR1 as MNHNY and CDR2 as SVGAGI (reference sequence). The CDR3 nucleotides read TGTGCCAGCAGGCCGAGCGGAGTCTACGAGCAGTACTTC. This codes for CASRPSGVYEQYF.

The sample holds a few counts of this clone. The chain links TRBV20-1 to TRBJ2-7; D is unclear. This CDR3 is 11 amino acids long. CDR1 and CDR2 from the germline V gene are DFQATT and SNEGSKA (reference sequence). Trimming removed 3 bases at V and 5 bases at J, with 8 bases between. CDR3 region: CSASARDEQYF. The CDR3 DNA reads TGCAGTGCTAGCGCGAGAGACGAGCAGTACTTC.

This clone has more than one count but fewer than ten. V is TRBV6-6 and J is TRBJ2-5; D might be TRBD2 (5 bases). Germline V lookup: CDR1 MNHNY, CDR2 SVGAGI (reference sequence). V was clipped by 6 bases and J by 1 base, with 15 bases between them. There are 15 residues in the CDR3. For the CDR3, the DNA is TGTGCCAGCAGGGCCACTCGGGGTGGCCAAGAGACCCAGTACTTC. Translating gives CASRATRGGQETQYF.

In its sample, this clone was seen a few times. V gene TRBV27 combines with J gene TRBJ2-1; D perhaps matches TRBD1 (6 bases). The CDR3 is 15 amino acids. CDR1 and CDR2 (germline): MNHEY, SMNVEV (reference sequence). Trimming pared 5 bases from V and 3 bases from J, leaving 14 bases between. The DNA of the CDR3 is TGTGCCAGCAGTATGAGGGGGAGAATCTACAATGAGCAGTTCTTC. This sequence encodes CASSMRGRIYNEQFF.

The chain combines TRBV7-2 with TRBJ2-1, with 11 bases that match TRBD2. J gave up 4 bases and V 5 bases, and 7 bases lay outside the gene matches. Per the germline V gene, CDR1 is SGHTA and CDR2 is FQGNSA. This CDR3 is built from 16 residues. The CDR3 nucleotides read TGTGCCAGCAGCATATCCGGGACTAGCGGATACAATGAGCAGTTCTTC. Residues: CASSISGTSGYNEQFF.

In this sample, this clone turned up a few times. V is TRBV18 and J is TRBJ2-6; D not resolved. CDR1 and CDR2 (germline): KGHSH, LQKENI. The germline V and J ends were trimmed by 1 base and 0 bases, with 7 bases remaining between them. The CDR3 loop spans 16 amino acids. The CDR3 here is CASSPLWTSGANVLTF. The CDR3 bases are TGTGCCAGCTCACCACTCTGGACCTCTGGGGCCAACGTCCTGACTTTC.

This rearrangement joins TRBV20-1 to TRBJ2-3, with no clear D. Germline V gene lookup returns CDR1 DFQATT and CDR2 SNEGSKA (reference sequence). Trimming cost V 5 bases and J 7 bases, with 7 bases left between them. The CDR3 extends over 10 amino acids. This CDR3 is CSAPLNTQYF. The CDR3 coding sequence is TGCAGTGCTCCCCTAAATACGCAGTATTTT.

This clone has a handful of counts. The V and J genes are TRBV11-2 and TRBJ2-5, with D unclear. The CDR3 is made up of 16 amino acids. V was clipped by 2 bases and J by 2 bases, with 15 bases between them. The germline gives CDR1 SGHAT, CDR2 FQNNGV. In DNA, the CDR3 is TGTGCCAGCAGCTTAAGTTTCCGGGCCTTACAAGAGACCCAGTACTTC. Amino acid sequence: CASSLSFRALQETQYF.

The chain uses TRBV7-2 and TRBJ2-5; the D gene is possibly TRBD2 (6 bases). The germline V and J ends were trimmed by 3 bases and 5 bases, with 10 bases remaining between them. The germline gives CDR1 SGHTA, CDR2 FQGNSA. This CDR3 is 13 amino acids long. The CDR3 loop is CASSFGGRETQYF. The DNA of the CDR3 is TGTGCCAGCAGCTTTGGAGGGCGGGAGACCCAGTACTTC.